This T cell receptor beta chain is from a study of OX40 agonist ivuxolimab in advanced cancers. Study-wide findings and caveats: Fewer expanded clones were found on average in CD4+ than in CD8+ T cells. The investigators did not determine what antigen specificity the expanded peripheral T cells had.

The method was immunoSEQ multiplex PCR; TCRdb's version includes in-frame clones alone and lacks a portion of them. The profile shows more than 65,000 clones, roughly 84% of them singletons. As regards this clone: Antigen: not known.

V was shortened by 1 base and J by 0 bases, with 10 bases between the two germline ends. The CDR3 sequence is 16 residues long. Germline CDR1 MDHEN, CDR2 SYDVKM. The TCR comes from an adult with an advanced solid tumor such as melanoma, head and neck, liver or kidney cancer. This sample comprised CD4+ or CD8+ T cells sorted from blood, obtained in a trial of the OX40 agonist ivuxolimab. V is TRBV28 and J is TRBJ2-1; D is possibly TRBD1 (5 bases). CDR3 in amino acids: CASSLSSGFSYNEQFF. CDR3 bases: TGTGCCAGCAGTTTATCGTCAGGGTTCTCCTACAATGAGCAGTTCTTC.